The clone carrying this T cell receptor (beta chain) occurred once. What it binds is not known. The CDR3 sequence is 15 residues long. Germline loops: CDR1 GTSNPN, CDR2 SVGIG (reference sequence). The V end lost 2 bases, the J end lost 7 bases, and 17 bases lay between the germline ends. The data originate from a study of shared clonotypes between healthy human individuals. Overall study findings and caveats: Clonotype sharing across a few donors was observed for about 5.2% of naive CD4 clonotypes. Despite large depth, rarefaction showed incomplete sorted-subset sequencing.

Deep was the level used in running the assay. Original processing notes: Junction-only immunoSEQ data arrived without quality scores, meaning filtering differed. Profiling relied on immunoSEQ multiplex PCR, and the TCRdb table lists in-frame clones only, not all of them. The DNA was the basis for D and trimming; V, J and clone size are from that table. The repertoire has about 2 million clones, 85% to 95% of them found once; the top ten carry around 0.13%. The origin of this receptor is a man between 18 and 35 years old in good health. Sequenced: naive CD4+ T cells sorted from blood. Subset reported: CD45RA+ positively selected. The chain couples TRBV30 to TRBJ1-4; the D gene is possibly TRBD1 (5 bases). Here the CDR3 reads CAWSLTPGVGEKLFF. As DNA, the CDR3 is TGTGCCTGGAGTCTCACACCGGGGGTTGGTGAAAAACTGTTTTTT.